The 17 T cell receptor beta chains reported below all come from one sample, sequenced in a study of T cell responses to AZD1222 COVID-19 vaccine. Assay used: immunoSEQ multiplex PCR; TCRdb lists only in-frame clones, some missing. Of more than 100,000 clones in the sample, about nine tenths were seen once. Sequenced material: peripheral blood, taken on day 0 of AZD1222 vaccination. These receptor sequences come from an adult in good health.

Comments on this clone: A read error is possible here, since a much larger clone lies one base away. V gene TRBV7-2 combines with J gene TRBJ2-1; 11 nucleotides match TRBD2. The length of the CDR3 is 15 residues. Germline CDR1 and CDR2: SGHTA and FQGNSA. V gave up 5 bases and J gave up 4 bases; unmatched junction bases: 4. Here the CDR3 DNA reads TGTGCCAGCAGCCCGACTAGCGGGATTTACAATGAGCAGTTCTTC. Protein sequence: CASSPTSGIYNEQFF.

The V call is TRBV4-2, the J call TRBJ2-7; unclear D gene. In germline, CDR1 is LGHNA, CDR2 YNFKEQ. Trimming cost V 0 bases and J 2 bases, with 8 bases left between them. The CDR3 runs 14 residues. CDR3 sequence (DNA): TGTGCCAGCAGCCAAGAGCCGGCGACCTACGAGCAGTACTTC. Amino acid sequence: CASSQEPATYEQYF.

This chain links TRBV27 with TRBJ2-2, with TRBD2 matching over 10 bases. V was pared by 2 bases and J by 3 bases, with 6 bases of the junction left unmatched. The CDR3 has 17 amino acids. Germline V CDR1 and CDR2: MNHEY, SMNVEV (reference sequence). The CDR3, as DNA: TGTGCCAGCAGTTTAAGAGCGGGAGGGCCGCACACCGGGGAGCTGTTTTTT. Amino acids: CASSLRAGGPHTGELFF.

The chain is built from TRBV24-1 and TRBJ1-2; 8 bases match TRBD1. CDR3 length: 15 residues. Germline CDR1 KGHDR, CDR2 SFDVKD. V shed 2 bases, J shed 4 bases, and the junction held 5 bases outside the gene matches. CDR3 in amino acids: CATSDSRQGSYGYTF. CDR3 DNA sequence: TGTGCCACCAGTGATTCGCGACAGGGGAGCTATGGCTACACCTTC.

This chain connects TRBV5-5 to TRBJ1-1; 7 bases line up with TRBD1. The CDR3 consists of 16 residues. The germline gives CDR1 SGHKS, CDR2 YYEKEE (reference sequence). The J segment lost 0 bases and the V segment lost 4 bases, leaving 9 bases of the junction unmatched. The CDR3 loop is CASSPPGQLLNTEAFF. The CDR3 coding sequence is TGTGCCAGCAGCCCACCGGGACAGCTTTTGAACACTGAAGCTTTCTTT.

The chain recombines TRBV10-3 with TRBJ1-2; D is unresolved. Per germline, CDR1 ENHRY and CDR2 SYGVKD. V was shortened by 10 bases and J by 6 bases, with 18 bases between the two germline ends. CDR3 size: 13 residues. The CDR3 spells CATLMQPGNGYTF. The CDR3 DNA sequence: TGTGCCACCCTGATGCAGCCTGGCAATGGCTACACCTTC.

The chain carries TRBV3-1 (or the pseudogene TRBV3-2) and TRBJ1-1; D ambiguous. CDR1 and CDR2 from the germline V gene are LGHDT and YNNKEL (reference sequence). V lost 0 bases to trimming and J lost 0 bases, with 11 bases between them. The CDR3 has 16 amino acids. The CDR3 here is CASSQDGNTLNTEAFF. CDR3 coding DNA: TGTGCCAGCAGCCAAGATGGGAACACCTTGAACACTGAAGCTTTCTTT.

CDR3 bases: TGTGCCATCAGAGCGACAGGGGAGGACACTGAAGCTTTCTTT. This translates into CAIRATGEDTEAFF. The chain couples TRBV10-3 to TRBJ1-1, with 8 bases that match TRBD1. Germline-derived CDR1 and CDR2 are ENHRY and SYGVKD. CDR3 length: 14 residues. V was clipped by 6 bases and J by 3 bases; unmatched bases: 6.

V is TRBV10-2 and J is TRBJ1-1, with D tentatively TRBD1 (5 bases). Trimming left V 2 bases short and J 1 base short, with 11 bases between. The CDR3 runs to 15 residues. The germline CDR1 and CDR2 sequences are WSHSY and SAAADI. The CDR3 here is CASSERGQGNTEAFF. The CDR3 nucleotides read TGCGCCAGCAGTGAGCGGGGCCAGGGGAACACTGAAGCTTTCTTT.

CDR3 sequence: CASSPNPVPLDIQYF. CDR3 DNA: TGTGCCAGCTCTCCTAACCCGGTTCCCCTGGACATTCAGTACTTC. The chain is built from TRBV18 and TRBJ2-4; no clear D gene. Germline V CDR1 and CDR2: KGHSH, LQKENI. This CDR3 spans 15 amino acids. The V end lost 6 bases, the J end lost 8 bases, and 20 bases lay between the germline ends.

In its sample, this clone was seen a few times. V usage is TRBV29-1 and J usage is TRBJ2-2; 8 positions match TRBD1. V trimming: 5 bases; J trimming: 6 bases; junction bases outside the gene matches: 11. From germline, CDR1 is SQVTM and CDR2 ANQGSEA. The CDR3 loop spans 15 amino acids. The CDR3 DNA reads as TGCAGCGTTTATACCAGGGGGCGAGGTGCCGGGGAGCTGTTTTTT. It yields the protein CSVYTRGRGAGELFF.

In this sample, this clone turned up once. The J gene is TRBJ1-5, the V gene TRBV5-1; D is undetermined. Trimming took off 5 bases at V and 0 bases at J, with 12 bases between the two ends. In germline, CDR1 is SGHRS, CDR2 YFSETQ. This CDR3 contains 15 residues. The DNA for the CDR3 is TGCGCCAGCAGTATGGACGGAGATAGCAATCAGCCCCAGCATTTT. Protein: CASSMDGDSNQPQHF.

The chain has TRBV28 and TRBJ1-2, with D possibly matching TRBD1 (5 bases). The CDR3 loop spans 15 amino acids. CDR1 and CDR2 from the germline V gene are MDHEN and SYDVKM. Trimming took off 7 bases at V and 3 bases at J, with 18 bases between the two ends. CDR3 sequence: CASNDRGVFDYGYTF. Written as DNA, the CDR3 is TGTGCCAGCAATGACCGGGGGGTTTTCGACTATGGCTACACCTTC.

This chain joins TRBV9 and TRBJ2-1, with D tentatively TRBD1 (5 bases). This CDR3 region has 16 residues. V was trimmed by 3 bases and J by 7 bases, leaving 20 bases between them. Germline lookup yields CDR1 SGDLS and CDR2 YYNGEE. The CDR3 sequence: CASSGKGSSTGNEQFF. The CDR3 nucleotides read TGTGCCAGCAGCGGGAAGGGGTCTAGTACCGGTAATGAGCAGTTCTTC. Using reference TRBV9 and TRBJ2-1 for the parts outside the CDR3, the full variable domain is DSGVTQTPKHLITATGQRVTLRCSPRSGDLSVYWYQQSLDQGLQFLIQYYNGEERAKGNILERFSAQQFPDLHSELNLSSLELGDSALYFCASSGKGSSTGNEQFFGPGTRLTVL.

The rearrangement joins TRBV6-5 to TRBJ1-2; D may be TRBD1 (5 bases). CDR3 length equals 14 residues. With 7 bases removed from V and 2 bases from J, the gap between germline ends came to 14 bases. Germline V gene data show CDR1 as MNHEY and CDR2 as SVGAGI. The CDR3 sequence: CASTPRGGNYGYTF. The CDR3 DNA sequence: TGTGCCAGCACCCCCCGGGGCGGAAACTATGGCTACACCTTC.

J is TRBJ2-5 and V is TRBV2; 7 bases line up with TRBD2. Germline V gene data show CDR1 as SNHLY and CDR2 as FYNNEI. The CDR3 covers 13 residues. The junction had 2 bases not matched to a gene; V was cut back by 6 bases and J by 1 base. This CDR3 reads CASRREPQETQYF. The CDR3 DNA is TGTGCCAGCAGGCGGGAGCCCCAAGAGACCCAGTACTTC.

This rearrangement joins TRBV19 to TRBJ1-4, with TRBD1 matching over 10 bases. The germline gives CDR1 LNHDA, CDR2 SQIVND (reference sequence). Trimming removed 5 bases from V and 8 bases from J; junction bases left unmatched: 8. The CDR3 length is 15 residues. DNA for the CDR3: TGTGCCAGTAGTGTTACCGGGACAGGGGAAGAAAAACTGTTTTTT. Translated: CASSVTGTGEEKLFF.